These T cell receptor beta chains were read from a single sample in a study of cytomegalovirus exposure and HLA in healthy donors. Profiling relied on immunoSEQ multiplex PCR, and the TCRdb table lists in-frame clones only, not all of them. The sample lists 150,000 or so clones; more than 60% were seen once. The source material was PBMCs. The receptors here all came from a female donor in good health and CMV-seronegative. Each CDR3 is given with its conserved first and last residue. D genes are given only for firm matches. Rows give clone size only sometimes, using once, few, many, or a class for an expanded clone.

V: TRBV2; J: TRBJ2-7; D: TRBD2; size: once; DNA: TGTGCCAGCGCTTGGCGGGAGGGGATTAACGAGCAGTACTTC; CDR3: CASAWREGINEQYF
V: TRBV28; J: TRBJ2-7; D: .; size: once; DNA: TGTGCCAGCAGCGTACAGGGTAGGGACTACGAGCAGTACTTC; CDR3: CASSVQGRDYEQYF
V: TRBV23-1; J: TRBJ1-1; D: TRBD1; size: .; DNA: TGCGCCAGCAGTCAAAGAGGGACAGGGTACACTGAAGCTTTCTTT; CDR3: CASSQRGTGYTEAFF
V: TRBV19; J: TRBJ1-2; D: TRBD1; size: few; DNA: TGTGCCAGTAGTATTAGGACAGGGACCGGCTACACCTTC; CDR3: CASSIRTGTGYTF
V: TRBV6-1; J: TRBJ2-7; D: TRBD1; size: .; DNA: TGTGCCAGCACTAGTATCCGACAGGGTAGGGACGAGCAGTACTTC; CDR3: CASTSIRQGRDEQYF
V: TRBV9; J: TRBJ2-5; D: TRBD2; size: once; DNA: TGTGCCAGCAGCCTAATTCTAGCGGGAGGAAGGGAGACCCAGTACTTC; CDR3: CASSLILAGGRETQYF
V: TRBV19; J: TRBJ1-5; D: .; size: .; DNA: TGTGCCAGTAGAGACAGGCTCGATCAGCCCCAGCATTTT; CDR3: CASRDRLDQPQHF
V: TRBV15; J: TRBJ1-4; D: TRBD1; size: .; DNA: TGTGCCACCAGCAGAGCCAACAGGGGGCAAGATGAAAAACTGTTTTTT; CDR3: CATSRANRGQDEKLFF
V: TRBV10-2; J: TRBJ2-7; D: TRBD2; size: .; DNA: TGCGCCAGCAGTGGTGGGACTAGTCTCGAGCAGTACTTC; CDR3: CASSGGTSLEQYF
V: TRBV9; J: TRBJ1-1; D: .; size: .; DNA: TGTGCCAGCAGCCCCTTGGGGGAGGTAGCCACTGAAGCTTTCTTT; CDR3: CASSPLGEVATEAFF
V: TRBV18; J: TRBJ2-5; D: .; size: .; DNA: TGTGCCAGCTCACCACCCGGGGTCGGTGAGACCCAGTACTTC; CDR3: CASSPPGVGETQYF